This TCR beta chain is from a study of T cells in Graves' hyperthyroidism and ophthalmopathy. At the level of the study: Upon initial diagnosis and before any treatment, peripheral blood was collected.

Study-wide findings and caveats: Among thyroid clonotypes expanded above 0.001, most also appeared in blood.

Amplification yielded TCR beta CDR3 regions, with RNA transcripts as the source. The HTBI primer set drove a first-round RT-PCR of the TCR CDR3. TCRdb used MiXCR to reprocess the multiplex PCR reads, holding one entry per CDR3 protein. The table has about 420,000 distinct CDR3 sequences, about a sixth seen once. The CDR3 has 18 residues. Germline V gives CDR1 MNHEY, CDR2 SVGAGI. V was clipped by 1 base and J by 0 bases; unmatched bases: 7. This clonotype was counted ten times or more. Its matching antigen is unknown. Sequencing input: blood. The source is a woman in her late teens or twenties with Graves' hyperthyroidism. The genes are TRBV6-5 and TRBJ2-3; 10 positions match TRBD2. The DNA of the CDR3 is TGTGCCAGCAGTTACTTTAAACGGACTAGCGGTAGCACAGATACGCAGTATTTT. Amino acid sequence: CASSYFKRTSGSTDTQYF.